This TCR beta chain was profiled in a study of T cells in Graves' hyperthyroidism and ophthalmopathy. RNA transcripts provided the source from which TCR beta CDR3 regions were amplified. Researchers ran a first-round RT-PCR on the TCR CDR3 using the HTBI primer set. MiXCR, run by TCRdb on the multiplex PCR reads, gives a single entry per CDR3 protein. Found here are roughly 380,000 distinct CDR3 sequences, roughly 15% of them singletons; the top ten hold 5% to 6.5%. Study-level findings and limits: A median around 6.8 months before onset, the model predicted ophthalmopathy. From stable hyperthyroidism, ophthalmopathy was separated by a 13 V-J model.

Patients aged 18 to 65 had newly diagnosed hyperthyroidism of under 2 months' duration. Clinical symptoms, serum thyroxine, TRAb, thyroid ultrasound and orbital computed tomography established diagnosis. Remarks on this clonotype: Its antigen is as yet unknown.

The source material was blood. The receptor's source is a woman aged 18-29 years with Graves' hyperthyroidism.

DNA of the CDR3: TGCAGCGTTGAAGAACAGGGCAATCTCTACGAGCAGTACTTC. This translates into CSVEEQGNLYEQYF. V usage is TRBV29-1 and J usage is TRBJ2-7, with D tentatively TRBD1 (6 bases). Germline-derived CDR1 and CDR2 are SQVTM and ANQGSEA. V was trimmed by 0 bases and J by 3 bases, leaving 12 bases between them. The CDR3 consists of 14 residues.